This T cell receptor beta chain was captured in a study of blood T cell repertoires in COVID-19 (dated by TCRdb to 2020 to 2022). With regard to the full study: Samples covering the acute and convalescent phases of COVID-19 were provided by collaborators in the United States, Italy and Spain. The material from the prospective study consisted of cDNA or gDNA derived from T cells, B-cell-depleted T cells, or PBMCs. A de-identified subject ID, COVID-19 status, age in years and sex were almost always included in the sample metadata. Samples came from the ongoing ImmuneRACE study (first 160 participants) plus 1,254 subjects from 6 global collaborators. Where available, HLA class I and class II types were obtained from metadata supplied by the sample provider rather than from assay-based typing. The dataset comprised deeply sampled blood TCRbeta repertoires from subjects exposed to, actively infected with, or recovered from COVID-19. The repertoires were released in a freely available public database intended as a resource for research on the immune response to SARS-CoV-2. Beyond this particular receptor, the publication reports: The quantity of clinical and demographic metadata differed by source and by participant and was supplied without curation.

Collaborating institutions collected whole blood in K2EDTA tubes following their own protocols. For TCRbeta analysis, collaborator samples were shipped as frozen whole blood, as isolated PBMCs, or as DNA extracted from either sample type. Comment on this clone: Its antigen specificity is not known. No quality values exist for individual bases; no much larger clone is one base distant.

TCRbeta CDR3 regions were amplified from genomic DNA using the immunoSEQ Assay, a bias-controlled multiplex PCR. The authors' pipeline ran thus. Within the assay, amplification of reference gene primers was used to estimate how many nucleated cells each sample contained. To quantify the absolute abundance of each unique TCRbeta CDR3 rearrangement, sequence reads were collapsed and filtered. Productive Simpson clonality was computed per sample as the square root of Simpson's diversity index over productive rearrangements. TCRdb took this table from immuneACCESS and kept in-frame rearrangements with V and J called. Such tables lack part of the clones; where checked against another copy, unresolved V genes explain under half of the gap, and the rest is unexplained. That table is the source of V, J and clone size, and D and trimming were worked out from the DNA. The sample profile shows under 300,000 clones; roughly 80% of them were found once. The top ten hold approximately 4% of the sample.

Trimming at the junction amounts to 0 bases on V and 7 bases on J, and the germline ends lie 12 bases apart. There are 15 amino acids in the CDR3, from cysteine to phenylalanine inclusive. Left in the record is the CDR3 DNA by itself, 45 bases read in frame from the first base. Per the germline V gene (reference sequence), LGHDT is the CDR1 and YNNKEL is the CDR2. Rearrangement joined TRBV3-1 (or the pseudogene TRBV3-2) to TRBJ2-2, with the D gene call left open. The sequenced material came from peripheral blood. The source of this sequence is a woman between 35 and 50 years old with active or convalescent COVID-19. The CDR3 region has the sequence CASSQDLLYGGELFF. The sequenced DNA: TGTGCCAGCAGCCAAGATTTGCTATACGGCGGGGAGCTGTTTTTT.